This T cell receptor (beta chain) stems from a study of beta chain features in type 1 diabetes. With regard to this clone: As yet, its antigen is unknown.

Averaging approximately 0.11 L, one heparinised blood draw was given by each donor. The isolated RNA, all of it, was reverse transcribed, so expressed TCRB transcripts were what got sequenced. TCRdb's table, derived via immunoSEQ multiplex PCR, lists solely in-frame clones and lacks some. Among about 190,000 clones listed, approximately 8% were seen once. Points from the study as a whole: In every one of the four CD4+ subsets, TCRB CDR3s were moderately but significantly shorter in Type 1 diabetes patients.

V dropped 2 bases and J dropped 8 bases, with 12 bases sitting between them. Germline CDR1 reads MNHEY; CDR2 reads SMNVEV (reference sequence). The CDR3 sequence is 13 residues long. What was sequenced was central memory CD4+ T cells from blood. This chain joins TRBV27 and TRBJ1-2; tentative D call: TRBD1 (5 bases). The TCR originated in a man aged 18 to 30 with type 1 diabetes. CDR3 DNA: TGTGCCAGCAGTTTAGGTAGGGGAGGAGGCTACACCTTC. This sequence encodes CASSLGRGGGYTF.